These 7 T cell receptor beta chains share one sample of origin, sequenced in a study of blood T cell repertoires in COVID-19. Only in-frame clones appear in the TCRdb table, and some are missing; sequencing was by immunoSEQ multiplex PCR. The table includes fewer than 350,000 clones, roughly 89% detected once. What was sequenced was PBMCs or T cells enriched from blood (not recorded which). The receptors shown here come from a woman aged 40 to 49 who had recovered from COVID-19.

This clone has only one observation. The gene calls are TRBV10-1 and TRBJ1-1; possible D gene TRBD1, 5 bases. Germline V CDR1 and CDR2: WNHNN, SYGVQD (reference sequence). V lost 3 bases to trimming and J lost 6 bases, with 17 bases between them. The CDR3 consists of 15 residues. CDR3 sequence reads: CASSDRGTGAPEAFF. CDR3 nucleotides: TGCGCCAGCAGTGATCGAGGGACGGGAGCCCCTGAAGCTTTCTTT.

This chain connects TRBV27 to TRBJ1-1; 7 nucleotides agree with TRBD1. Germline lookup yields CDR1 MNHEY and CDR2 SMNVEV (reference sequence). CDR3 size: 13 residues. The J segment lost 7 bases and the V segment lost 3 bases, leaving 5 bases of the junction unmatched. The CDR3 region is CASSFSTGIEAFF. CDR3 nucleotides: TGTGCCAGCAGTTTTTCGACAGGGATTGAAGCTTTCTTT.

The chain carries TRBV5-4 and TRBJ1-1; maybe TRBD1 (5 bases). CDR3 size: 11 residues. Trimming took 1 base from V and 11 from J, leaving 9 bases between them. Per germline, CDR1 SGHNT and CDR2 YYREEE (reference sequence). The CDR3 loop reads CASSLSGKAFF. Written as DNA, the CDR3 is TGTGCCAGCAGCTTGTCAGGGAAGGCTTTCTTT.

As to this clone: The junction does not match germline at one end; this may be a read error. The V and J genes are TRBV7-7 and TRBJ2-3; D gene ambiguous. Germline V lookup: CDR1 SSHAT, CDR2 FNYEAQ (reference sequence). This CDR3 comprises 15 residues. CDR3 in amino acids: CASSLSASITDTQYF. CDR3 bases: TGTGCTAGCAGCTTAAGCGCCTCGATCACAGATACGCAGTATTTT. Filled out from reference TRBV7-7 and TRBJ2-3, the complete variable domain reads GAGVSQSPRYKVTKRGQDVTLRCDPISSHATLYWYQQALGQGPEFLTYFNYEAQPDKSGLPSDRFSAERPEGSISTLTIQRTEQRDSAMYRCASSLSASITDTQYFGPGTRLTVL.

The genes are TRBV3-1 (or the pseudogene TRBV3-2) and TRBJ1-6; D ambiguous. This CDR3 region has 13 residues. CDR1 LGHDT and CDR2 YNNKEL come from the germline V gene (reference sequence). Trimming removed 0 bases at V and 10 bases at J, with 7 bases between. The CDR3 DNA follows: TGTGCCAGCAGCCAAGACGACAACTCACCCCTCCACTTT. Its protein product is CASSQDDNSPLHF.

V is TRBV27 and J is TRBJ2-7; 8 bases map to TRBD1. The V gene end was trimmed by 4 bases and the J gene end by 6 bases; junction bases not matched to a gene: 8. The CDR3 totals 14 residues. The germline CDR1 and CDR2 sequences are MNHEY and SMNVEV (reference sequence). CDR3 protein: CASSSGTGVSEQYF. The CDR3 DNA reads TGTGCCAGCAGTTCCGGGACAGGAGTAAGCGAGCAGTACTTC.

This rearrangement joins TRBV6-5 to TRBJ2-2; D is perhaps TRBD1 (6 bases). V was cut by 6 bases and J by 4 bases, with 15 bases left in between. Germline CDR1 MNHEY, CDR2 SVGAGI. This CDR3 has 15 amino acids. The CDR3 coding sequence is TGTGCCAGCAGGATCCTCCGGGACATCACCGGGGAGCTGTTTTTT. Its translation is CASRILRDITGELFF.